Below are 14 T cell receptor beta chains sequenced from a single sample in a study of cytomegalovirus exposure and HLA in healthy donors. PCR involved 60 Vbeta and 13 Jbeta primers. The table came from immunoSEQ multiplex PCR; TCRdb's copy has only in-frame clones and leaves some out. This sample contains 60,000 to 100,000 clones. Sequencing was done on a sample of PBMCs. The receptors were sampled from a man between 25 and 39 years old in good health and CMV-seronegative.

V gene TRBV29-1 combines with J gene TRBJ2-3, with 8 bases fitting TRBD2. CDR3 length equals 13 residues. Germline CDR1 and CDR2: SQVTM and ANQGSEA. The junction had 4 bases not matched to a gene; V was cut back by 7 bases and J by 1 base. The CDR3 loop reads CSDQLAGTDTQYF. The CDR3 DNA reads TGCAGCGACCAACTAGCGGGCACAGATACGCAGTATTTT.

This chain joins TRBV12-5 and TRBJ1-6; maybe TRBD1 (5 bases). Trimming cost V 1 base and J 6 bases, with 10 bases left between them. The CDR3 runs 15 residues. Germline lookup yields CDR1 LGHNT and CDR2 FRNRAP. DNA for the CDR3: TGTGCTAGTGGTTTGGGGCAGGGATCTAATTCACCCCTCCACTTT. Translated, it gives CASGLGQGSNSPLHF.

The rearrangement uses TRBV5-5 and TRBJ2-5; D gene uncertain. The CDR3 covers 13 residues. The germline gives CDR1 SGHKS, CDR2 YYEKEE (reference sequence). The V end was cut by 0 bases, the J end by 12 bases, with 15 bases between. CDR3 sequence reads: CASSLVAREREYF. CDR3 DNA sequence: TGTGCCAGCAGCTTGGTTGCCAGAGAGCGAGAGTACTTC. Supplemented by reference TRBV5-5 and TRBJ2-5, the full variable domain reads DAGVTQSPTHLIKTRGQQVTLRCSPISGHKSVSWYQQVLGQGPQFIFQYYEKEERGRGNFPDRFSARQFPNYSSELNVNALLLGDSALYLCASSLVAREREYFGPGTRLLVL.

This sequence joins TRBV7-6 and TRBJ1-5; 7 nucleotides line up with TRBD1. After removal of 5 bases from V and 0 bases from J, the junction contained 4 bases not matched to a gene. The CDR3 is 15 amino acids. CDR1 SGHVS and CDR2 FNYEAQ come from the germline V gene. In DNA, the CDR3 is TGTGCCAGCAGCCGGACAGGCTATAGCAATCAGCCCCAGCATTTT. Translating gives CASSRTGYSNQPQHF.

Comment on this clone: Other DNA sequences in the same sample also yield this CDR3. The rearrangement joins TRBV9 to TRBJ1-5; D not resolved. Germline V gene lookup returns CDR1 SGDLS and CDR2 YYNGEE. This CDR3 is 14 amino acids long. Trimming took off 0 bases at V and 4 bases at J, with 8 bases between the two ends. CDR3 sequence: CASSVDGGNQPQHF. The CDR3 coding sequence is TGTGCCAGCAGCGTAGACGGAGGGAATCAGCCCCAGCATTTT.

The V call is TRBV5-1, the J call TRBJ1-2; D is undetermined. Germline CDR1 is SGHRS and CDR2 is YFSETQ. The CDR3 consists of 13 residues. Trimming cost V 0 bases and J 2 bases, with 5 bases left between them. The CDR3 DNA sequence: TGCGCCAGCAGCTTGGGTCTAAACTATGGCTACACCTTC. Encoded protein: CASSLGLNYGYTF.

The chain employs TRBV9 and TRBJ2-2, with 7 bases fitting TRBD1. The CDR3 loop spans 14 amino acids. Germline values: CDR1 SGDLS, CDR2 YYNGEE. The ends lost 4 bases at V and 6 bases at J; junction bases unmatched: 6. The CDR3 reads CASSMTQGAGELFF. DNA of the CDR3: TGTGCCAGCAGCATGACCCAGGGGGCCGGGGAGCTGTTTTTT.

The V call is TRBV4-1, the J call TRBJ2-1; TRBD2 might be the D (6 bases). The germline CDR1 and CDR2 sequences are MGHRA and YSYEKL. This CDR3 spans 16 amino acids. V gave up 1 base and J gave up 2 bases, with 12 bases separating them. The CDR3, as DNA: TGCGCCAGCAGCCAAGGATCACTAGCTGCCTACAATGAGCAGTTCTTC. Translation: CASSQGSLAAYNEQFF.

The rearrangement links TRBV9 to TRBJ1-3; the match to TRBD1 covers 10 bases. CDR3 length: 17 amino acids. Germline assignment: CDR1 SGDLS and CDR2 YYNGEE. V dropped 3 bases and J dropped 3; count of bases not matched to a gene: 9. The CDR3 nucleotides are TGTGCCAGCAGCGCCGGGACAGGGGACCGTATTGGAAACACCATATATTTT. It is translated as CASSAGTGDRIGNTIYF.

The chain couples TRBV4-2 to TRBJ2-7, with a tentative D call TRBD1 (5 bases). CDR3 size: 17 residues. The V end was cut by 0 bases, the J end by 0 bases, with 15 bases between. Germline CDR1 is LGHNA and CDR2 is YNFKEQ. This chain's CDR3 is CASSQDLGAGFSYEQYF. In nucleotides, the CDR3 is TGTGCCAGCAGCCAAGATCTTGGGGCAGGCTTCTCCTACGAGCAGTACTTC.

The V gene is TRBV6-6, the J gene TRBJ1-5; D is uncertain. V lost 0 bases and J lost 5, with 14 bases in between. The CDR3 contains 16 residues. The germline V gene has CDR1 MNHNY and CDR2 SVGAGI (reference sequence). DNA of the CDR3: TGTGCCAGCAGTTACTCAAGAGCGGTACTGGATCAGCCCCAGCATTTT. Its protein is CASSYSRAVLDQPQHF.

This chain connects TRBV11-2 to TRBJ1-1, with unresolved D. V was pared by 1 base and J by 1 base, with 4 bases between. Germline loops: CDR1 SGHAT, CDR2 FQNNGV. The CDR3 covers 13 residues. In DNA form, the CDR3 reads TGTGCCAGCAGCTTAGCCGGGAACACTGAAGCTTTCTTT. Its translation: CASSLAGNTEAFF.

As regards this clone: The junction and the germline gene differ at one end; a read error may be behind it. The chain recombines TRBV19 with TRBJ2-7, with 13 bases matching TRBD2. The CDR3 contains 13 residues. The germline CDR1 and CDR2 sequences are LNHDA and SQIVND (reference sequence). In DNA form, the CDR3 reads TGTGCCAGTAGTTCCGGGACTAGCGGGATTCGCAACTTC. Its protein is CASSSGTSGIRNF.

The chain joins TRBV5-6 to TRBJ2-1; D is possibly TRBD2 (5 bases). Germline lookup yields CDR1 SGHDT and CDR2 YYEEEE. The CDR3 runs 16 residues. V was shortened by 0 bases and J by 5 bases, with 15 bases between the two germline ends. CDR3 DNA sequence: TGTGCCAGCAGCTTGGAAGGGTCCGGGAAAAACAATGAGCAGTTCTTC. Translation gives CASSLEGSGKNNEQFF.